The 18 T cell receptor beta chains below were found in one sample sequenced in a study of cytomegalovirus exposure and HLA in healthy donors. Primers for the PCR totalled 60 Vbeta and 13 Jbeta. Libraries were prepared by immunoSEQ multiplex PCR; TCRdb keeps only in-frame clonotypes and omits some of them. The table has approximately 200,000 clones, 60% to 80% seen once. The specimen was PBMCs. Every receptor here comes from a man aged 18 to 30 in good health and CMV-seronegative.

The V and J genes are TRBV19 and TRBJ2-3; D gene ambiguous. Per the germline V gene, CDR1 is LNHDA and CDR2 is SQIVND (reference sequence). V lost 6 bases and J 1 base, leaving 8 bases between the germline ends. There are 13 residues in the CDR3. The CDR3 loop reads CASRSSGTDTQYF. The DNA for the CDR3 is TGTGCCAGTAGGTCGTCCGGCACAGATACGCAGTATTTT.

CDR3 sequence: CASSTGDGTYEQYF. The CDR3 DNA follows: TGCGCCAGCAGCACGGGGGACGGGACCTACGAGCAGTACTTC. The V and J genes are TRBV5-1 and TRBJ2-7, with D possibly being TRBD2 (6 bases). The germline V and J ends were trimmed by 4 bases and 2 bases, with 13 bases remaining between them. The CDR3 contains 14 residues. The germline V gene has CDR1 SGHRS and CDR2 YFSETQ.

The V and J genes are TRBV29-1 and TRBJ1-1, with D perhaps TRBD1 (5 bases). V was shortened by 1 base and J by 0 bases, with 9 bases between the two germline ends. This CDR3 region has 14 residues. The V gene's germline CDR1 is SQVTM and CDR2 ANQGSEA. The CDR3 here is CSVEVGALNTEAFF. CDR3 nucleotide sequence: TGCAGCGTTGAAGTTGGGGCCTTGAACACTGAAGCTTTCTTT.

CDR3 nucleotides: TGTGCCAGCAGCTTAGCGGGGGTCGGCACAGATACGCAGTATTTT. It yields the protein CASSLAGVGTDTQYF. This sequence joins TRBV27 and TRBJ2-3, with 9 bases lining up with TRBD2. The CDR3 consists of 15 residues. Germline values: CDR1 MNHEY, CDR2 SMNVEV (reference sequence). V shed 6 bases and J 1 base; nucleotides not matched to a gene: 5.

V gene TRBV30 combines with J gene TRBJ1-4; D remains unclear. V lost 2 bases and J 3 bases, leaving 4 bases between the germline ends. Germline lookup yields CDR1 GTSNPN and CDR2 SVGIG (reference sequence). The CDR3 is 12 residues long. The CDR3 here is CAWSPANEKLFF. CDR3 coding DNA: TGTGCCTGGAGTCCAGCTAATGAAAAACTGTTTTTT. Full variable domain (outside the CDR3, taken from reference TRBV30 and TRBJ1-4): SQTIHQWPATLVQPVGSPLSLECTVEGTSNPNLYWYRQAAGRGLQLLFYSVGIGQISSEVPQNLSASRPQDRQFILSSKKLLLSDSGFYLCAWSPANEKLFFGSGTQLSVL.

V usage is TRBV7-9 and J usage is TRBJ2-7; D possibly corresponds to TRBD1 (5 bases). The CDR3 extends over 14 amino acids. Trimming removed 5 bases from V and 3 bases from J, with 14 bases in between. CDR1 and CDR2 (germline): SEHNR, FQNEAQ (reference sequence). The CDR3 is CASSQSSGIYEQYF. The CDR3 nucleotides read TGTGCCAGCAGCCAGTCCTCAGGGATCTACGAGCAGTACTTC.

The chain links TRBV4-1 to TRBJ2-5, with 7 bases identical to TRBD1. Germline assignment: CDR1 MGHRA and CDR2 YSYEKL. This CDR3 is 16 amino acids long. The J segment lost 1 base and the V segment lost 1 base, leaving 6 bases of the junction unmatched. This CDR3 reads CASSQGRQGLQETQYF. The CDR3 bases are TGCGCCAGCAGCCAAGGGAGACAGGGCCTCCAAGAGACCCAGTACTTC.

V and J are TRBV10-3 and TRBJ2-5; the match to TRBD1 covers 7 bases. Germline CDR1 is ENHRY and CDR2 is SYGVKD. This CDR3 is 14 amino acids long. The trim removed 6 bases at V and 1 base at J, leaving 5 bases unmatched. DNA for the CDR3: TGTGCCATCAGCCCACAGGGGTCCCAAGAGACCCAGTACTTC. This gives the protein CAISPQGSQETQYF.

There are a few counts of this clone. V gene TRBV6-6 combines with J gene TRBJ1-5; unclear D gene. V was shortened by 3 bases and J by 1 base, with 4 bases between the two germline ends. CDR1 is MNHNY and CDR2 is SVGAGI in the germline V gene (reference sequence). The CDR3 consists of 13 residues. The CDR3 nucleotides are TGTGCCAGCAGTTATTCGAGCAATCAGCCCCAGCATTTT. Translating gives CASSYSSNQPQHF.

This clone was seen a single time. The V and J genes are TRBV7-9 and TRBJ1-6, with 8 bases matching TRBD1. This CDR3 comprises 16 residues. Per germline, CDR1 SEHNR and CDR2 FQNEAQ (reference sequence). With 7 bases clipped from V and 10 bases from J, the junction kept 15 bases outside the gene matches. The CDR3 region is CASKPPGGQGRSPLHF. CDR3 in DNA: TGTGCCAGCAAACCTCCGGGCGGACAGGGAAGATCACCCCTCCACTTT.

DNA for the CDR3: TGTGCCAGCAGCTTATCGGGCACCGGGGAGCTGTTTTTT. Translation gives CASSLSGTGELFF. This sequence joins TRBV7-3 and TRBJ2-2; no reliable D call. V lost 2 bases and J 4 bases, leaving 5 bases between the germline ends. Germline assignment: CDR1 SGHTA and CDR2 FQGTGA. The CDR3 extends over 13 amino acids.

This chain joins TRBV2 and TRBJ2-7; 8 positions agree with TRBD1. The CDR3 is made up of 15 amino acids. After removal of 6 bases from V and 2 bases from J, the junction contained 9 bases not matched to a gene. CDR1 and CDR2 (germline): SNHLY, FYNNEI. The CDR3 bases are TGTGCCAGCAGGGAAACGGGGACAGGAGCCTACGAGCAGTACTTC. This sequence encodes CASRETGTGAYEQYF. Complete variable domain (other parts from reference TRBV2 and TRBJ2-7): EPEVTQTPSHQVTQMGQEVILRCVPISNHLYFYWYRQILGQKVEFLVSFYNNEISEKSEIFDDQFSVERPDGSNFTLKIRSTKLEDSAMYFCASRETGTGAYEQYFGPGTRLTVT.

V usage is TRBV19 and J usage is TRBJ1-5, with 8 positions matching TRBD1. CDR1 LNHDA and CDR2 SQIVND come from the germline V gene (reference sequence). Unmatched junction bases numbered 4, after V lost 4 bases and J lost 5 bases. The CDR3 loop spans 14 amino acids. DNA for the CDR3: TGTGCCAGTAGTACGACAGGGGACTATCAGCCCCAGCATTTT. Translated: CASSTTGDYQPQHF. Full variable domain (missing parts from reference TRBV19 and TRBJ1-5): DGGITQSPKYLFRKEGQNVTLSCEQNLNHDAMYWYRQDPGQGLRLIYYSQIVNDFQKGDIAEGYSVSREKKESFPLTVTSAQKNPTAFYLCASSTTGDYQPQHFGDGTRLSIL.

The chain combines TRBV19 with TRBJ1-1; no clear D. V was cut by 3 bases and J by 7 bases, with 9 bases left in between. The CDR3 has 12 amino acids. Germline V CDR1 and CDR2: LNHDA, SQIVND (reference sequence). CDR3 loop: CASSMAEHEAFF. In nucleotides, the CDR3 is TGTGCCAGTAGTATGGCGGAGCATGAAGCTTTCTTT.

The J gene is TRBJ2-5, the V gene TRBV9, with 9 bases identical to TRBD2. Germline V gives CDR1 SGDLS, CDR2 YYNGEE. Trimming removed 6 bases from V and 2 bases from J; junction bases left unmatched: 5. This CDR3 spans 14 amino acids. The CDR3 nucleotides are TGTGCCAGCACGGCGGGAGGGGGGCAAGAGACCCAGTACTTC. Its protein product is CASTAGGGQETQYF.

The chain couples TRBV2 to TRBJ2-2, with D possibly TRBD1 on 6 matching bases. Germline V gene lookup returns CDR1 SNHLY and CDR2 FYNNEI. V shed 4 bases and J shed 3 bases, with 9 bases lying between them. This CDR3 spans 14 amino acids. The CDR3 loop reads CASSGAGDTGELFF. The DNA for the CDR3 is TGTGCCAGCAGTGGTGCAGGGGACACCGGGGAGCTGTTTTTT.

The chain has TRBV7-9 and TRBJ2-1; maybe TRBD2 (5 bases). V gave up 5 bases and J gave up 3 bases, with 17 bases separating them. Germline V gene sequence: CDR1 SEHNR, CDR2 FQNEAQ (reference sequence). This CDR3 has 16 amino acids. The CDR3 spells CASSRNAGSRYNEQFF. The CDR3 region has the DNA TGTGCCAGCAGCCGGAATGCGGGTTCCCGCTACAATGAGCAGTTCTTC. Together with reference TRBV7-9 and TRBJ2-1, the CDR3 gives the full variable domain: DTGVSQNPRHKITKRGQNVTFRCDPISEHNRLYWYRQTLGQGPEFLTYFQNEAQLEKSRLLSDRFSAERPKGSFSTLEIQRTEQGDSAMYLCASSRNAGSRYNEQFFGPGTRLTVL.

A note on this clone: The junction and the germline gene differ at one end; a read error may be behind it. J is TRBJ2-3 and V is TRBV7-7; 10 positions match TRBD2. The CDR3 extends over 16 amino acids. Germline V gene sequence: CDR1 SSHAT, CDR2 FNYEAQ (reference sequence). The CDR3 here is CASSLQAGGFTDTQYF. The CDR3 nucleotides read TGTGCTAGCAGCTTACAAGCGGGGGGGTTCACAGATACGCAGTATTTT. The variable domain in full, completed from reference TRBV7-7 and TRBJ2-3, reads GAGVSQSPRYKVTKRGQDVTLRCDPISSHATLYWYQQALGQGPEFLTYFNYEAQPDKSGLPSDRFSAERPEGSISTLTIQRTEQRDSAMYRCASSLQAGGFTDTQYFGPGTRLTVL.